These 16 T cell receptor beta chains share one sample of origin, sequenced in a study of PD-1 blockade in classical Hodgkin lymphoma. Clones were sequenced by immunoSEQ multiplex PCR, and TCRdb holds only the in-frame ones, with some missing. The sample has around 27,000 clones; around 85% are singletons. Time point given: cycle 4 day 1 (C4D1), after 5 to 7 weeks of nivolumab. Every patient had relapsed following autologous stem cell transplantation, and cohorts differed in brentuximab vedotin exposure. The study purified CD4+ T cells from thawed PBMCs using magnetic negative selection. The sequenced sample was CD4+ T cells from blood, obtained before the fourth cycle of nivolumab. Every receptor here comes from a human donor with classical Hodgkin lymphoma.

The chain carries TRBV5-1 and TRBJ2-7; TRBD2 matches at 9 bases. V shed 0 bases and J 6 bases; nucleotides not matched to a gene: 10. CDR1 is SGHRS and CDR2 is YFSETQ in the germline V gene. The CDR3 has 16 amino acids. CDR3 nucleotide sequence: TGCGCCAGCAGCTTGGACCCTGGGACTAGCCTCGCCGAGCAGTACTTC. Its protein product is CASSLDPGTSLAEQYF.

The rearrangement joins TRBV2 to TRBJ2-5; TRBD1 is a possible D gene (7 bases). This CDR3 comprises 16 residues. Trimming cost V 7 bases and J 5 bases, with 23 bases left between them. Per the germline V gene, CDR1 is SNHLY and CDR2 is FYNNEI. CDR3 coding DNA: TGTGCCAGCACCGATCTCGTCACAGGGGCGGGGGAGACCCAGTACTTC. Amino acids: CASTDLVTGAGETQYF.

This chain joins TRBV18 and TRBJ2-3, with D perhaps matching TRBD2 (6 bases). Trimming took off 8 bases at V and 0 bases at J, with 15 bases between the two ends. CDR3 length: 15 amino acids. The germline V gene encodes CDR1 KGHSH and CDR2 LQKENI. CDR3 coding DNA: TGTGCCAGCGGTATCCAGCGGGTTAGCACAGATACGCAGTATTTT. Amino acid sequence: CASGIQRVSTDTQYF.

V usage is TRBV28 and J usage is TRBJ2-6; D is uncertain. This CDR3 comprises 16 residues. Deletions cut 6 bases from V and 0 bases from J, with 12 bases between. CDR1 is MDHEN and CDR2 is SYDVKM in the germline V gene. The CDR3 loop reads CASRGLALSGANVLTF. In DNA form, the CDR3 reads TGTGCCAGCAGGGGCCTGGCCCTCTCTGGGGCCAACGTCCTGACTTTC. Variable domain in full (rest from reference TRBV28 and TRBJ2-6): DVKVTQSSRYLVKRTGEKVFLECVQDMDHENMFWYRQDPGLGLRLIYFSYDVKMKEKGDIPEGYSVSREKKERFSLILESASTNQTSMYLCASRGLALSGANVLTFGAGSRLTVL.

The V call is TRBV15, the J call TRBJ2-3, with 13 bases matching TRBD2. The CDR3 totals 16 residues. CDR1 and CDR2 from the germline V gene are LNHNV and YYDKDF (reference sequence). Trimming took 1 base from V and 6 from J; bases not matched to a gene: 4. CDR3 coding DNA: TGTGCCACCAGCAGAGGGACTAGCGGGAGTTGGGATACGCAGTATTTT. Its translation is CATSRGTSGSWDTQYF.

The rearrangement joins TRBV4-1 to TRBJ2-7; the D is unclear. CDR3 length equals 13 residues. Germline loops: CDR1 MGHRA, CDR2 YSYEKL. V was pared by 1 base and J by 2 bases, with 6 bases between. CDR3 nucleotides: TGCGCCAGCAGCCAAGCGGAGACCTACGAGCAGTACTTC. Translating gives CASSQAETYEQYF.

The chain links TRBV6-6 to TRBJ1-5; D gene ambiguous. With 2 bases removed from V and 5 bases from J, the gap between germline ends came to 7 bases. The V gene's germline CDR1 is MNHNY and CDR2 SVGAGI (reference sequence). This CDR3 has 13 amino acids. This chain's CDR3 is CASSYEGDQPQHF. The CDR3 region has the DNA TGTGCCAGCAGTTACGAGGGTGATCAGCCCCAGCATTTT.

This clone was seen only a few times. The chain links TRBV7-2 to TRBJ2-1, with no clear D. This CDR3 has 11 amino acids. V was pared by 5 bases and J by 8 bases, with 7 bases between. Germline CDR1 reads SGHTA; CDR2 reads FQGNSA. For the CDR3, the DNA is TGTGCCAGCAGCGAAAAATATGAGCAGTTCTTC. This gives the protein CASSEKYEQFF.

The chain combines TRBV30 with TRBJ2-2, with 11 bases matching TRBD2. This CDR3 is 16 amino acids long. The V segment lost 3 bases and the J segment 7 bases; nucleotides outside the gene matches: 10. From germline, CDR1 is GTSNPN and CDR2 SVGIG (reference sequence). As DNA, the CDR3 is TGTGCCTGGAGGGGTAGCGGGAGGGCCGTATTCGGGGAGCTGTTTTTT. Translation gives CAWRGSGRAVFGELFF.

This clone showed up just a few times. This chain links TRBV6-4 with TRBJ2-6; D is unclear. The CDR3 runs 14 residues. Trimming stripped 10 bases from V and 0 bases from J, with 10 bases between. CDR1 and CDR2 from the germline V gene are MRHNA and SNTAGT. The CDR3 loop reads CATRTDSGANVLTF. The CDR3 DNA follows: TGTGCCACTCGGACGGACTCTGGGGCCAACGTCCTGACTTTC.

The V gene is TRBV14, the J gene TRBJ2-2; 9 bases map to TRBD1. V shed 2 bases, J shed 1 base, and the junction held 11 bases outside the gene matches. The CDR3 contains 19 residues. Germline values: CDR1 SGHDN, CDR2 FVKESK. CDR3 nucleotide sequence: TGTGCCAGCAGCCAAAAACTATTTCCGGGACAGGGGAACACCGGGGAGCTGTTTTTT. Amino acids: CASSQKLFPGQGNTGELFF.

The chain uses TRBV6-1 and TRBJ2-3; D gene uncertain. The CDR3 runs 12 residues. The germline CDR1 and CDR2 sequences are MNHNS and SASEGT. The V end lost 1 base, the J end lost 2 bases, and 1 base lay between the germline ends. The chain's CDR3 is CASSEVTDTQYF. CDR3 in DNA: TGTGCCAGCAGTGAAGTCACAGATACGCAGTATTTT.

The chain joins TRBV7-2 to TRBJ2-5; TRBD2 is a possible D gene (5 bases). Trimming removed 1 base from V and 5 bases from J, with 8 bases in between. Germline CDR1 SGHTA, CDR2 FQGNSA. CDR3 length: 13 amino acids. DNA for the CDR3: TGTGCCAGCAGCTTAGGGAGGAGTGAGACCCAGTACTTC. Its translation is CASSLGRSETQYF.

The V gene is TRBV9, the J gene TRBJ1-1; D perhaps matches TRBD1 (5 bases). V was pared by 4 bases and J by 2 bases, with 9 bases between. Germline values: CDR1 SGDLS, CDR2 YYNGEE. The CDR3 consists of 13 residues. CDR3: CASSPDINTEAFF. CDR3 DNA: TGTGCCAGCAGCCCGGACATTAACACTGAAGCTTTCTTT. Based on the CDR3 plus reference TRBV9 and TRBJ1-1, the full variable domain is DSGVTQTPKHLITATGQRVTLRCSPRSGDLSVYWYQQSLDQGLQFLIQYYNGEERAKGNILERFSAQQFPDLHSELNLSSLELGDSALYFCASSPDINTEAFFGQGTRLTVV.

The V gene is TRBV9, the J gene TRBJ2-4, with D tentatively TRBD1 (6 bases). The CDR3 is 18 amino acids. Germline lookup yields CDR1 SGDLS and CDR2 YYNGEE. Trimming pared 2 bases from V and 4 bases from J, leaving 22 bases between. Written as DNA, the CDR3 is TGTGCCAGCAGCGTGGGACACCACGCAGACCCGTCGAAAAACATTCAGTACTTC. Translated, it gives CASSVGHHADPSKNIQYF.

The chain is built from TRBV27 and TRBJ1-1, with TRBD1 as a possible D gene (6 bases). Germline V CDR1 and CDR2: MNHEY, SMNVEV (reference sequence). Trimming removed 5 bases at V and 4 bases at J, with 26 bases between. This CDR3 comprises 18 residues. CDR3 in amino acids: CASSPLGLKGGMGTEAFF. The CDR3 DNA follows: TGTGCCAGCAGTCCACTGGGACTTAAAGGGGGGATGGGCACTGAAGCTTTCTTT.